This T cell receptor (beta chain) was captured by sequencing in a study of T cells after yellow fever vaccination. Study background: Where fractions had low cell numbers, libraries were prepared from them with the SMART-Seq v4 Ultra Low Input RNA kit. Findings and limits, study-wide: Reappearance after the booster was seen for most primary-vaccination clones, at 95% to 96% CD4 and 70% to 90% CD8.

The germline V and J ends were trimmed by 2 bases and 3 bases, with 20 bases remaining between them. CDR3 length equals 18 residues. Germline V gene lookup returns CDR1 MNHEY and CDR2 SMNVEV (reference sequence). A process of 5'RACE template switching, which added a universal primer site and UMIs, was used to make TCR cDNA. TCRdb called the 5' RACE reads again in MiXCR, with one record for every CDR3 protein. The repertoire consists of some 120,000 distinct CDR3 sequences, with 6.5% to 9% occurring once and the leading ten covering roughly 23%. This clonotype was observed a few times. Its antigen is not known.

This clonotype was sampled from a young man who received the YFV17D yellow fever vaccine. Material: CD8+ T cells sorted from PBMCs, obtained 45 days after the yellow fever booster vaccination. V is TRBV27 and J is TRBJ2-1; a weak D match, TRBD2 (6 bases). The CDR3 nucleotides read TGTGCCAGCAGTTTACAGGGAGCAGGCGGCGGGGACTACAATGAGCAGTTCTTC. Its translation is CASSLQGAGGGDYNEQFF.